The clone carrying this T cell receptor (beta chain) was recorded a few times. The antigen remains undetermined. 5'RACE template switching added a universal primer site and UMIs to TCR cDNA. TCRdb ran MiXCR on the 5' RACE reads and lists one entry per CDR3 protein. The sample lists fewer than 400,000 distinct CDR3 sequences; around 10% were seen once. V gave up 4 bases and J gave up 4 bases, with 17 bases separating them. The germline gives CDR1 SGHRS, CDR2 YFSETQ. This CDR3 contains 15 residues. The source of the sample is a study of T cells after yellow fever vaccination. Study information: SMART-Seq v4 Ultra Low Input prepared the low-cell-number fractions. Findings and caveats of the study: Once the booster was given, most primary-vaccination clones reappeared, at around 96% for CD4 and approximately 88% for CD8.

This chain links TRBV5-1 with TRBJ2-5, with a tentative D call TRBD2 (5 bases). The clonotype was recovered from a man between 18 and 35 years old who received the YFV17D yellow fever vaccine. The input for sequencing was CD4+ T cells sorted from PBMCs, taken 45 days after the yellow fever booster vaccination. CDR3 amino acids: CASSPALSLVETQYF. CDR3 nucleotide sequence: TGCGCCAGCAGCCCCGCCCTCTCACTAGTAGAGACCCAGTACTTC.